This is a list of T cell receptor beta chains from one sample in a study of early T cells in non-severe SARS-CoV-2 infection. One entry per CDR3 protein, called by TCRdb with MiXCR from the 5' RACE reads. In the table there are fewer than 75,000 distinct CDR3 sequences, 20% of which are singletons. Material: whole blood, obtained at baseline. The receptors shown here come from an adult who was a healthcare worker with PCR-confirmed SARS-CoV-2 infection or an uninfected control (not recorded which). Each CDR3 is given with its conserved first and last residue. The order of the fields is clone size, D gene, V gene, J gene, CDR3 protein, CDR3 DNA. The D gene is left open where the match is weak. Not every row has a clone size; where given, it reads once, few, many or a size class.

>few|TRBD1|TRBV12-3/TRBV12-4|TRBJ2-1
CASSSTPSGQGTFF
TGTGCCAGCAGTTCCACCCCCTCCGGACAGGGTACGTTCTTC
>few|TRBD2|TRBV27|TRBJ2-1
CASSPLSPRGGENEQFF
TGTGCCAGCAGTCCCCTCTCTCCTCGCGGGGGTGAAAATGAGCAGTTCTTC
>-|-|TRBV5-1|TRBJ2-2
CASSLEYQQSATGELFF
TGCGCCAGCAGCTTGGAATATCAACAGAGCGCCACCGGGGAGCTGTTTTTT
>few|-|TRBV30|TRBJ1-6
CAWRAVVDSPLHF
TGTGCCTGGAGGGCGGTGGTTGATTCACCCCTCCACTTT
>once|-|TRBV10-1|TRBJ2-7
CASSGGPIHEQYF
TGCGCCAGCAGTGGGGGGCCGATTCACGAGCAGTACTTC
>-|TRBD1|TRBV5-6|TRBJ2-2
CASSPKGTVTGELFF
TGTGCCAGCAGCCCGAAAGGGACAGTCACCGGGGAGCTGTTTTTT
>-|TRBD1|TRBV29-1|TRBJ2-7
CSVEQGVRDEQYF
TGCAGCGTTGAACAGGGGGTTAGAGACGAGCAGTACTTC
>-|TRBD1|TRBV3-1|TRBJ2-7
CASSVGQNYEQYF
TGTGCCAGCAGTGTGGGACAGAACTACGAGCAGTACTTC
>few|-|TRBV7-9|TRBJ2-3
CASNHLGGDTQYF
TGTGCCAGCAACCATCTAGGAGGAGATACGCAGTATTTT
>-|-|TRBV20-1|TRBJ2-3
CSARGGLAALGTRTDTQYF
TGCAGTGCTAGGGGGGGGCTAGCCGCGCTCGGGACACGTACGGATACGCAGTATTTT
>few|-|TRBV2|TRBJ2-7
CASSAPLSYEQYF
TGTGCCAGCAGTGCTCCTCTTTCCTACGAGCAGTACTTC
>few|-|TRBV12-3/TRBV12-4|TRBJ2-5
CASSSAETQYF
TGTGCCAGCAGTTCAGCGGAGACCCAGTACTTC
>-|TRBD1|TRBV5-1|TRBJ1-1
CASSFGQGGTEAFF
TGCGCCAGCAGCTTCGGACAGGGAGGCACTGAAGCTTTCTTT
>-|TRBD1|TRBV7-6|TRBJ1-6
CASSLVPGQGFGTYNSPLHF
TGTGCCAGCAGCTTAGTCCCGGGACAGGGCTTCGGGACCTATAATTCACCCCTCCACTTT
>-|-|TRBV6-6|TRBJ1-1
CASLDWLNTEAFF
TGTGCCAGCCTAGATTGGTTGAACACTGAAGCTTTCTTT
>-|-|TRBV7-9|TRBJ1-1
CASSFHTEAFF
TGTGCCAGCAGCTTCCACACTGAAGCTTTCTTT
>-|-|TRBV12-3/TRBV12-4|TRBJ2-2
CASSPAGLAGELFF
TGTGCCAGCAGCCCCGCGGGTCTAGCCGGGGAGCTGTTTTTT
>-|TRBD1|TRBV14|TRBJ2-7
CASSRRTGMYEQYF
TGTGCCAGCAGCCGACGGACAGGGATGTACGAGCAGTACTTC